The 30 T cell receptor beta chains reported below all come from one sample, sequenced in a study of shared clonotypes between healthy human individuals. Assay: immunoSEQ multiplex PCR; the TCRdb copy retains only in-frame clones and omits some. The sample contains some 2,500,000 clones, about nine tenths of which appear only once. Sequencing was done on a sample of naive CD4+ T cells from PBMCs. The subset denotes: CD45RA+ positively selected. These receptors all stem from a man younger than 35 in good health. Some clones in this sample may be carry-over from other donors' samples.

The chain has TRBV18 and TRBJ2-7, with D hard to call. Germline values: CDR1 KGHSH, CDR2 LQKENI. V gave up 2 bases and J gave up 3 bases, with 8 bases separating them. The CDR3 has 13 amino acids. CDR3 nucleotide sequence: TGTGCCAGCTCACCAGACCAAGACTACGAGCAGTACTTC. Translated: CASSPDQDYEQYF.

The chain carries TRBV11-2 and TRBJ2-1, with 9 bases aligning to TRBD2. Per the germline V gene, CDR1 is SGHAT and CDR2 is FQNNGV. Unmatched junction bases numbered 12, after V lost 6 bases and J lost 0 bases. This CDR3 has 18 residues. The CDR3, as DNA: TGTGCCAGCAGATCGGGGGGGCTAGCGGGAAACTCCTACAATGAGCAGTTCTTC. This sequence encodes CASRSGGLAGNSYNEQFF.

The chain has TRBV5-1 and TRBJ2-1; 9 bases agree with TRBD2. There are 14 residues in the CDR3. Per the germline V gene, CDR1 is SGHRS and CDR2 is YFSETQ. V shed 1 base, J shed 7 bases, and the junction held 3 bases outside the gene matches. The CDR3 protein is CASSLFLAGNEQFF. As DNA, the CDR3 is TGCGCCAGCAGCTTGTTCCTAGCGGGGAATGAGCAGTTCTTC. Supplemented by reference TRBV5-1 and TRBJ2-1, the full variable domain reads KAGVTQTPRYLIKTRGQQVTLSCSPISGHRSVSWYQQTPGQGLQFLFEYFSETQRNKGNFPGRFSGRQFSNSRSEMNVSTLELGDSALYLCASSLFLAGNEQFFGPGTRLTVL.

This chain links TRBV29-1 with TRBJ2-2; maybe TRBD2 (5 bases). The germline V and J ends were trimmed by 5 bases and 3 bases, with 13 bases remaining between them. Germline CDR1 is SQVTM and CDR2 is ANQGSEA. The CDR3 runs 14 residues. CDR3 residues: CSVRWRPHTGELFF. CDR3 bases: TGCAGCGTTAGATGGAGGCCCCACACCGGGGAGCTGTTTTTT.

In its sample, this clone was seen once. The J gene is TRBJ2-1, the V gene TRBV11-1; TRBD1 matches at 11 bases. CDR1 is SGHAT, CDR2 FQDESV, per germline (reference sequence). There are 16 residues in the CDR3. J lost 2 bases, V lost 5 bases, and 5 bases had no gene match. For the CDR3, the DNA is TGTGCCAGCAGCCCACAGGGACAGGGGGCCTACAATGAGCAGTTCTTC. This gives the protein CASSPQGQGAYNEQFF.

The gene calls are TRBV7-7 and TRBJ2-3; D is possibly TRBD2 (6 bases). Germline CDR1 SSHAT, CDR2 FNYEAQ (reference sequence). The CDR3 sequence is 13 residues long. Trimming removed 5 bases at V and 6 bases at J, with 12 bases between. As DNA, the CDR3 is TGTGCCAGCAGCCGGCAACTAGCCGATACGCAGTATTTT. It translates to CASSRQLADTQYF.

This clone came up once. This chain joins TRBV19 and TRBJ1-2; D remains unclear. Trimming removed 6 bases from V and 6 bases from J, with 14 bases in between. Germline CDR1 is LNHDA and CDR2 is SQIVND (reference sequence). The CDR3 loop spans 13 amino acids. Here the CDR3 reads CASRDTPDHGYTF. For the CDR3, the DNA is TGTGCCAGTAGGGATACGCCGGATCATGGCTACACCTTC. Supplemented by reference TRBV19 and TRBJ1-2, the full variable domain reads DGGITQSPKYLFRKEGQNVTLSCEQNLNHDAMYWYRQDPGQGLRLIYYSQIVNDFQKGDIAEGYSVSREKKESFPLTVTSAQKNPTAFYLCASRDTPDHGYTFGSGTRLTVV.

The CDR3 is CASSSWTSGAKDTQYF. CDR3 DNA sequence: TGTGCCAGCAGCTCCTGGACTAGCGGCGCGAAAGATACGCAGTATTTT. This sequence joins TRBV11-2 and TRBJ2-3; TRBD2 aligns across 10 bases. Looked up from germline, CDR1 is SGHAT and CDR2 is FQNNGV. CDR3 length: 16 amino acids. V was pared by 4 bases and J by 5 bases, with 9 bases of the junction left unmatched.

CDR3 protein: CASSPYSGAYEQYF. The DNA for the CDR3 is TGTGCCAGCAGTCCTTACTCCGGGGCCTACGAGCAGTACTTC. The rearrangement uses TRBV6-1 and TRBJ2-7; D is perhaps TRBD2 (5 bases). Germline CDR1 and CDR2: MNHNS and SASEGT. V lost 5 bases and J lost 2, with 13 bases in between. The CDR3 is 14 residues long.

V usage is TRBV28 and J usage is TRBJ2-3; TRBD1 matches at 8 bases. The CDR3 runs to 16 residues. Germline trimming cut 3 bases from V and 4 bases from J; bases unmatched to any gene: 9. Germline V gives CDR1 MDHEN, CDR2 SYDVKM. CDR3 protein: CASSFRTGSWADTQYF. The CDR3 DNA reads TGTGCCAGCAGTTTCCGGACAGGGTCTTGGGCAGATACGCAGTATTTT.

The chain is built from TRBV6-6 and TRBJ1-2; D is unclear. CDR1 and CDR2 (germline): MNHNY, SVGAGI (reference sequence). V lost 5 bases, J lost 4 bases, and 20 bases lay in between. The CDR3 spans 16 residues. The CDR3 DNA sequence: TGTGCCAGCAGTCATTACCCCCGGGCGGGCGGCTATGGCTACACCTTC. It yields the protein CASSHYPRAGGYGYTF.

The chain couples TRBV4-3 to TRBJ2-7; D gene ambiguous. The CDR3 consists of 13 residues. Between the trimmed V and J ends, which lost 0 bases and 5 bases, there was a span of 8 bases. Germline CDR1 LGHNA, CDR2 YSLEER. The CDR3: CASSQEPSHEQYF. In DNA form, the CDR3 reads TGCGCCAGCAGCCAAGAACCTTCCCACGAGCAGTACTTC.

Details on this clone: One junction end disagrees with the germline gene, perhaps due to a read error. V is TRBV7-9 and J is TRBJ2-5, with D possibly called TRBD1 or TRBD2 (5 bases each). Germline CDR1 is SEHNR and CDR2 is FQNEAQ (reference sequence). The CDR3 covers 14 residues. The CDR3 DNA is TGTGCCAGCAGCCGGGACCGAGCCCAAGAGGCCCAGTACTTC. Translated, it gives CASSRDRAQEAQYF.

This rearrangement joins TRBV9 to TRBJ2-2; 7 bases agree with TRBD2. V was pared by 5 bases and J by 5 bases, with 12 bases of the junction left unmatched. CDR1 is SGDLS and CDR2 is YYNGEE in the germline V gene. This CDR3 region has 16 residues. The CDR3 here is CASSQTAGAFTGELFF. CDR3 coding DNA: TGTGCCAGCAGTCAGACGGCGGGAGCTTTTACCGGGGAGCTGTTTTTT.

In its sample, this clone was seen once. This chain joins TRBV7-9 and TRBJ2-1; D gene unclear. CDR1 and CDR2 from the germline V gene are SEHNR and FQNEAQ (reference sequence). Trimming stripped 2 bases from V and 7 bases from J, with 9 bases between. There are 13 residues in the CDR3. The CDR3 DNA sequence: TGTGCCAGCAGCTTACCCCACGGGAATGAGCAGTTCTTC. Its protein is CASSLPHGNEQFF.

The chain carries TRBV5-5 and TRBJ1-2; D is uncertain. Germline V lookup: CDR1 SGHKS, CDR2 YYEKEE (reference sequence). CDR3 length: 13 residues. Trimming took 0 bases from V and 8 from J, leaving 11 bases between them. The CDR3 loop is CASSLESGEGYTF. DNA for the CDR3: TGTGCCAGCAGCTTGGAGTCAGGCGAAGGCTACACCTTC.

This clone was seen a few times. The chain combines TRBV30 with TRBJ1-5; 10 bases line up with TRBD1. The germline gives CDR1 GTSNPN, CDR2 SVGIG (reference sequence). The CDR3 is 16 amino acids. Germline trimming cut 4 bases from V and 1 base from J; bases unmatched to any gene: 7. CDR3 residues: CAWTPWDRGSNQPQHF. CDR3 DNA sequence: TGTGCCTGGACCCCATGGGACAGGGGAAGCAATCAGCCCCAGCATTTT.

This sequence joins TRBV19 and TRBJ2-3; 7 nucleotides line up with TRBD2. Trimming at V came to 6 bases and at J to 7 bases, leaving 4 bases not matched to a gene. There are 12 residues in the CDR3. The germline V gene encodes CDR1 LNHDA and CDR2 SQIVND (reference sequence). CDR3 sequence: CASRSGGNTQYF. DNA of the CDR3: TGTGCCAGTAGGTCGGGAGGAAATACGCAGTATTTT.

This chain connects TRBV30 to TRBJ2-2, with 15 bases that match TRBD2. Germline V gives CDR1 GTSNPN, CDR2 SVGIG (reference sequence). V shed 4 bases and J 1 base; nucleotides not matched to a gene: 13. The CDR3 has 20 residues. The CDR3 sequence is CAWTSTLRTSGRGNTGELFF. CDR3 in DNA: TGTGCCTGGACCTCTACACTCCGGACTAGCGGGAGGGGGAACACCGGGGAGCTGTTTTTT. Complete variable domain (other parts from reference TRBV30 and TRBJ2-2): SQTIHQWPATLVQPVGSPLSLECTVEGTSNPNLYWYRQAAGRGLQLLFYSVGIGQISSEVPQNLSASRPQDRQFILSSKKLLLSDSGFYLCAWTSTLRTSGRGNTGELFFGEGSRLTVL.

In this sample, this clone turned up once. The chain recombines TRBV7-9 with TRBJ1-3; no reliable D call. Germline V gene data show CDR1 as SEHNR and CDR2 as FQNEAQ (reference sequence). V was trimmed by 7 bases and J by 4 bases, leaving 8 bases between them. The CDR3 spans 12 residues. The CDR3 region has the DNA TGTGCCAGCAACGGTAACGGAAACACCATATATTTT. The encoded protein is CASNGNGNTIYF.

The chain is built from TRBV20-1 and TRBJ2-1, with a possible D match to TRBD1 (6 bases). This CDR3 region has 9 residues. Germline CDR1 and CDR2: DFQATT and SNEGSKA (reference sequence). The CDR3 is CKQGNEQFF. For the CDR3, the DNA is TGCAAACAGGGCAATGAGCAGTTCTTC.

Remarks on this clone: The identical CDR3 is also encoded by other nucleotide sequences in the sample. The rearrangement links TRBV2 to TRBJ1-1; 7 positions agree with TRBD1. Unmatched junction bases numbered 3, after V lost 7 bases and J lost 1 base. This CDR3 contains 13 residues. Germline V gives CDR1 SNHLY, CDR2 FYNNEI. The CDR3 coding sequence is TGTGCCAGCACTGGGACAGCGAACACTGAAGCTTTCTTT. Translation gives CASTGTANTEAFF.

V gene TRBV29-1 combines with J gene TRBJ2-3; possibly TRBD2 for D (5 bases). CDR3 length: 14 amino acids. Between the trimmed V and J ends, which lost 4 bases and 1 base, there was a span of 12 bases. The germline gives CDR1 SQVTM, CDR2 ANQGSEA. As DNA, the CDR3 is TGCAGCGTTGGAGGCGGGCTAGGCACAGATACGCAGTATTTT. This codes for CSVGGGLGTDTQYF.

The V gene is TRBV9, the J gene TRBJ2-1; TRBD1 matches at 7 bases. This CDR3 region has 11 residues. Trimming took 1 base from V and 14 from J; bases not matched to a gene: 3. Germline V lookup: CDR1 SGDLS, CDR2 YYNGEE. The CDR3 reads CASSVLGQKFF. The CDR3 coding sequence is TGTGCCAGCAGCGTATTGGGACAGAAGTTCTTC.

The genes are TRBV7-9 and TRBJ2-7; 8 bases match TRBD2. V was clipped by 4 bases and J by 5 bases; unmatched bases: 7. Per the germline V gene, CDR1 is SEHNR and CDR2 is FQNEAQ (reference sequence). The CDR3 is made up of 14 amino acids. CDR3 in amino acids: CASSSHGGGHEQYF. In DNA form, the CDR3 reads TGTGCCAGCAGCTCACACGGGGGGGGCCACGAGCAGTACTTC.

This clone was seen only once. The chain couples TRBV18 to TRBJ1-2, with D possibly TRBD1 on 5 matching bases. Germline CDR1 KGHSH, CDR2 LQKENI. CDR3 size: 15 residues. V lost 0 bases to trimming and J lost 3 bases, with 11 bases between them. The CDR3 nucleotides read TGTGCCAGCTCACCACCAGGGACGACCTACTATGGCTACACCTTC. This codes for CASSPPGTTYYGYTF.

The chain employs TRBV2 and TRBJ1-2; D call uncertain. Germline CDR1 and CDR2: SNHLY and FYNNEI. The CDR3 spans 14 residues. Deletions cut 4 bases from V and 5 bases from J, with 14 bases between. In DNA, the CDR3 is TGTGCCAGCAGTGTCGGGTTCGTGGGGTATGGCTACACCTTC. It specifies CASSVGFVGYGYTF.

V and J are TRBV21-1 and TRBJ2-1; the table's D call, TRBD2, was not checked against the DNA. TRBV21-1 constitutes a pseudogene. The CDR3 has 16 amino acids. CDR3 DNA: TGTGCCAGCAGCAAGCCCCCCCAGCGGGAGACCCATGAGCAGTTCTTC. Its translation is CASSKPPQRETHEQFF.

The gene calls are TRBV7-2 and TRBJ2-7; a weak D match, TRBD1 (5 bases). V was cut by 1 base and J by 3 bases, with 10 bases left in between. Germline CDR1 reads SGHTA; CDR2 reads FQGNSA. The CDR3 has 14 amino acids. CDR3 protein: CASSLVSRDYEQYF. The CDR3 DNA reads TGTGCCAGCAGCTTAGTTAGCAGGGACTACGAGCAGTACTTC.

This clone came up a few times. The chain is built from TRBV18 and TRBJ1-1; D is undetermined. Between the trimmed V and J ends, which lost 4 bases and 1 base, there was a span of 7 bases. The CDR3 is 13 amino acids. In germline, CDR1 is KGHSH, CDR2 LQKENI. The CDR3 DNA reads TGTGCCAGCTCACTAACAGAGAACACTGAAGCTTTCTTT. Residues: CASSLTENTEAFF.